These T cell receptor beta chains were read from a single sample in a study of blood T cell repertoires in COVID-19. Profiled with immunoSEQ multiplex PCR; TCRdb holds only in-frame clones, not every one. The sample lists 200,000 to 250,000 clones; about 87% were seen once. Sequencing input: peripheral blood. These receptors originate from a man in his 60s who had recovered from COVID-19. Both conserved end residues are part of each CDR3. The D gene is left open where the match is weak. Clone size appears in some rows only: once, few, many, or a class for an expanded clone.

15 | TRBJ2-7 | TRBD2 | TRBV28 | . | CASSSTSGRFGEQYF | TGTGCCAGCAGTTCTACTAGCGGGAGATTCGGCGAGCAGTACTTC
12 | TRBJ2-3 | . | TRBV28 | . | CASCQAGYTQYF | TGTGCCAGCTGTCAGGCAGGGTATACGCAGTATTTT
15 | TRBJ1-2 | . | TRBV7-8 | . | CASSFDQVTISGYTF | TGTGCCAGCAGCTTTGATCAGGTCACAATCTCTGGCTACACCTTC
17 | TRBJ2-4 | . | TRBV21-1 | . | CASPGSGVRLAKNIQYF | TGTGCCAGCCCGGGAAGCGGGGTGAGACTAGCCAAAAACATTCAGTACTTC
15 | TRBJ1-5 | . | TRBV18 | many | CASSLKGDSNQPQHF | TGTGCCAGCTCACTTAAGGGGGATAGCAATCAGCCCCAGCATTTT
14 | TRBJ2-7 | TRBD1 | TRBV2 | . | CASTRTGGIYEQYF | TGTGCCAGCACCCGGACAGGGGGAATTTACGAGCAGTACTTC
14 | TRBJ2-7 | TRBD1 | TRBV10-3 | . | CAIRPGQGAAEQYF | TGTGCCATCAGACCGGGACAGGGGGCGGCCGAGCAGTACTTC
15 | TRBJ1-1 | . | TRBV7-9 | . | CASNMAGRGGTEAFF | TGTGCCAGCAATATGGCGGGGAGGGGTGGCACTGAAGCTTTCTTT
12 | TRBJ2-5 | . | TRBV28 | few | CASSLFAETQYF | TGTGCCAGCAGTTTATTCGCGGAGACCCAGTACTTC
15 | TRBJ2-5 | TRBD1 | TRBV4-1 | once | CASSQGTGFRETQYF | TGCGCCAGCAGCCAAGGGACAGGGTTTCGGGAGACCCAGTACTTC
17 | TRBJ1-4 | . | TRBV2 | once | CASRGPGNYATNEKLFF | TGTGCCAGCAGAGGGCCAGGGAACTATGCAACTAATGAAAAACTGTTTTTT
18 | TRBJ2-2 | TRBD2 | TRBV30 | once | CAWSLQTSGNVGTGELFF | TGTGCCTGGAGCCTCCAGACTAGCGGGAACGTGGGCACCGGGGAGCTGTTTTTT
14 | TRBJ2-7 | . | TRBV28 | . | CASSLDSATYEQYF | TGTGCCAGCAGTTTAGACAGCGCGACCTACGAGCAGTACTTC
14 | TRBJ1-2 | . | TRBV5-5 | . | CASSLGTATGGYTF | TGTGCCAGCAGCTTGGGGACAGCGACTGGGGGCTACACCTTC
20 | TRBJ2-5 | . | TRBV4-1 | . | CASSQEGGRPPRGSRETQYF | TGCGCCAGCAGCCAAGAAGGGGGGCGGCCCCCCCGCGGGAGTCGGGAGACCCAGTACTTC
15 | TRBJ1-2 | . | TRBV7-9 | . | CASRPTGGVAYGYTF | TGTGCCAGCCGACCCACAGGAGGGGTCGCCTATGGCTACACCTTC
14 | TRBJ2-7 | . | TRBV9 | . | CASSGSAKSYEQYF | TGTGCCAGCAGCGGTTCAGCGAAGTCCTACGAGCAGTACTTC
13 | TRBJ1-6 | . | TRBV5-1 | . | CASSPIYNSPLHF | TGCGCCAGCAGCCCCATCTATAATTCACCCCTCCACTTT
14 | TRBJ1-4 | . | TRBV19 | . | CASSIGSSYEKLFF | TGTGCCAGTAGTATTGGGTCTAGCTATGAAAAACTGTTTTTT
13 | TRBJ1-2 | . | TRBV3-1/TRBV3-2 | . | CASSQVPIGGYTF | TGTGCCAGCAGCCAAGTTCCAATTGGCGGCTACACCTTC
13 | TRBJ1-1 | . | TRBV27 | once | CASSHYFDSEAFF | TGTGCCAGCAGTCACTATTTCGACAGTGAAGCTTTCTTT
16 | TRBJ1-1 | . | TRBV30 | . | CAWSGRGGGMNTEAFF | TGTGCCTGGAGTGGCCGTGGGGGGGGAATGAACACTGAAGCTTTCTTT
13 | TRBJ2-1 | . | TRBV2 | . | CASSGRGDHEQFF | TGTGCCAGCAGTGGTCGCGGGGATCATGAGCAGTTCTTC
13 | TRBJ2-7 | TRBD1 | TRBV2 | once | CASSGAGGREQYF | TGTGCCAGCAGTGGAGCAGGGGGCAGGGAGCAGTACTTC